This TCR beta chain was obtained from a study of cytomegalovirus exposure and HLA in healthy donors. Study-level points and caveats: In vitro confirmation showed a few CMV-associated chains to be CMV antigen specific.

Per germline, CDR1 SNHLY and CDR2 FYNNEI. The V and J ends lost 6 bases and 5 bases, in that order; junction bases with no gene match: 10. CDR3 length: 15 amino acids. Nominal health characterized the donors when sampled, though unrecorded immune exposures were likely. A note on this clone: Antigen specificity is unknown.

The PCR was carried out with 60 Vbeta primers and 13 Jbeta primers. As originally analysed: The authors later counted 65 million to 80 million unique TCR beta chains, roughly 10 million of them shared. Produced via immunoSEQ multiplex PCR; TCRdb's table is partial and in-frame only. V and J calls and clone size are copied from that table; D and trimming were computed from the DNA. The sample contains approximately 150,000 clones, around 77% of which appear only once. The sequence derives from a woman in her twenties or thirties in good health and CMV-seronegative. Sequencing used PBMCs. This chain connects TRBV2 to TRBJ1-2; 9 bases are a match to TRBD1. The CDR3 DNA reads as TGTGCCAGCAGAGCCCCGGGACAGGGTGAGTATGGCTACACCTTC. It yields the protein CASRAPGQGEYGYTF.